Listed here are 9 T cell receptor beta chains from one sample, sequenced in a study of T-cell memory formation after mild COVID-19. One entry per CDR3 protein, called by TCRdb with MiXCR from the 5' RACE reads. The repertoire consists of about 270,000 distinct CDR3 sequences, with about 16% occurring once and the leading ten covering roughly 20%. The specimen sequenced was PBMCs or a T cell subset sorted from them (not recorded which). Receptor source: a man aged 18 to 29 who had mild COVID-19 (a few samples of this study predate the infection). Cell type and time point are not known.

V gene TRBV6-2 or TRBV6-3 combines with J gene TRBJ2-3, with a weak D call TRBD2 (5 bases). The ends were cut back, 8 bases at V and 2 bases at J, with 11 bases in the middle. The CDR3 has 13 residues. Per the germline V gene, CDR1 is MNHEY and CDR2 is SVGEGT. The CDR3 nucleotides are TGTGCCAGCGCAACAGCGGACACAGATACGCAGTATTTT. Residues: CASATADTDTQYF.

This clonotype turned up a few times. The CDR3 loop is CASSLTLRGLAGALYTGELFF. CDR3 DNA: TGTGCCAGCAGCTTAACCCTACGGGGACTAGCGGGCGCCCTGTACACCGGGGAGCTGTTTTTT. The chain uses TRBV7-3 and TRBJ2-2; 12 bases agree with TRBD2. Germline trimming cut 0 bases from V and 3 bases from J; bases unmatched to any gene: 14. Germline V lookup: CDR1 SGHTA, CDR2 FQGTGA. This CDR3 has 21 residues.

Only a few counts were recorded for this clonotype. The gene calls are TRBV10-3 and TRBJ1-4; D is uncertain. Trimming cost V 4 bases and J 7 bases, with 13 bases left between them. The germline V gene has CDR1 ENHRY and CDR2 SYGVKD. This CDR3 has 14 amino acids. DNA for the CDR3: TGTGCCATCAGTGTGGCCGGAGAGGGTGAAAAACTGTTTTTT. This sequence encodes CAISVAGEGEKLFF.

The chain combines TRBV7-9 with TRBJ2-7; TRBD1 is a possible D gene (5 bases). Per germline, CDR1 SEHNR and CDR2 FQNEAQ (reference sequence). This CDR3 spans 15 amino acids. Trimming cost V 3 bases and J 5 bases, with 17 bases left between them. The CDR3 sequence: CASSLAAGMFHEQYF. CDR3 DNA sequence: TGTGCCAGCAGCTTGGCGGCAGGGATGTTCCACGAGCAGTACTTC.

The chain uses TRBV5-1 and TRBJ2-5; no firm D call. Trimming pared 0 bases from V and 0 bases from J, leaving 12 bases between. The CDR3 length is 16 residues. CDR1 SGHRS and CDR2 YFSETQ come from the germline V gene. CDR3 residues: CASSLAVSLNQETQYF. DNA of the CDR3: TGCGCCAGCAGCTTGGCGGTCAGCCTAAACCAAGAGACCCAGTACTTC.

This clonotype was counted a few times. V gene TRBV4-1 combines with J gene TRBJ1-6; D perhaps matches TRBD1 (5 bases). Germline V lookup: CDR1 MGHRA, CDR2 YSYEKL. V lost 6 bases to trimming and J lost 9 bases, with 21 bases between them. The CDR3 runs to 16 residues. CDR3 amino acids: CASRLWLGGPGSPLHF. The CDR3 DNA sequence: TGCGCCAGCAGGCTCTGGTTGGGGGGACCCGGTTCACCCCTCCACTTT.

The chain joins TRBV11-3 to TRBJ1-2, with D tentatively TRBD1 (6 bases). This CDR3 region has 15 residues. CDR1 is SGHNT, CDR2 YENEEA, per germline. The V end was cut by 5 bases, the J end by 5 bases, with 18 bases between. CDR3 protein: CASSIRGRGVYGYTF. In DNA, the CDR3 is TGTGCCAGCAGCATACGGGGCAGGGGAGTTTATGGCTACACCTTC.

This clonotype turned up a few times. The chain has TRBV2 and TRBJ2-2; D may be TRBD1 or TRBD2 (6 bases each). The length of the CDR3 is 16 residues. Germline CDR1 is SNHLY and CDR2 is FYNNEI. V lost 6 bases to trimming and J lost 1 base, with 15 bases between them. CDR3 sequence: CASSLWGAVNTGELFF. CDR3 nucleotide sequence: TGTGCCAGCAGCCTATGGGGGGCGGTGAACACCGGGGAGCTGTTTTTT. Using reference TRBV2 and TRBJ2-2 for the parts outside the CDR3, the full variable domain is EPEVTQTPSHQVTQMGQEVILRCVPISNHLYFYWYRQILGQKVEFLVSFYNNEISEKSEIFDDQFSVERPDGSNFTLKIRSTKLEDSAMYFCASSLWGAVNTGELFFGEGSRLTVL.

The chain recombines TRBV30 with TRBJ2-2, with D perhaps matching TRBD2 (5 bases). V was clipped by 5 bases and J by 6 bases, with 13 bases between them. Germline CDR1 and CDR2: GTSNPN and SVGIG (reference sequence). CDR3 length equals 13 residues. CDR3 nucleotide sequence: TGTGCCTGGGCCCCGGGGAATCCCGGGGAGCTGTTTTTT. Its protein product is CAWAPGNPGELFF.